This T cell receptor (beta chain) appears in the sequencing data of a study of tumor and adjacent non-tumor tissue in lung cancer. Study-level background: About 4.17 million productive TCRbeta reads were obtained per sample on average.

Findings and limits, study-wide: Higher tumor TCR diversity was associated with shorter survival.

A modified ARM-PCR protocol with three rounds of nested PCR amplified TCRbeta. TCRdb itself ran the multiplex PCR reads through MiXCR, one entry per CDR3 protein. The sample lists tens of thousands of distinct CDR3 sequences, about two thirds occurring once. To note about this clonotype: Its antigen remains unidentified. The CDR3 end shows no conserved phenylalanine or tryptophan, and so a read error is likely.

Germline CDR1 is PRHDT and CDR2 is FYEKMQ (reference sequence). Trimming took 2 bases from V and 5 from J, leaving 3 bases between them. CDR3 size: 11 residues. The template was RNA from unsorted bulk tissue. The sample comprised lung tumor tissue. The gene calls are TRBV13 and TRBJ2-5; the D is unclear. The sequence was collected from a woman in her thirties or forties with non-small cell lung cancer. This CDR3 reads CASSLRETQYY. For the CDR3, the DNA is TGTGCCAGCAGCTTACGGGAGACCCAGTACTAT.